This T cell receptor (beta chain) is from a study of T cell responses to AZD1222 COVID-19 vaccine. Looking at the study overall: Second-dose recipients at about 4 or about 12 weeks were treated as one pooled group.

Using immunoSEQ multiplex PCR, the repertoire was profiled, and TCRdb retains in-frame clones only, with some absent. The data contain approximately 74,000 clones, roughly 85% of them singletons. Points on this clone: Its antigen is currently unknown.

Study-wide points: Close to half of all spike-specific TCRs reportedly target regions of the variants that are unmutated.

Trimming removed 2 bases from V and 0 bases from J, with 10 bases in between. The CDR3 contains 15 residues. Germline-derived CDR1 and CDR2 are LGHNT and FRNRAP. The sequences come from peripheral blood, collected on day 0 of AZD1222 vaccination. The rearrangement uses TRBV12-5 and TRBJ1-1, with D tentatively TRBD1 (6 bases). This TCR was recovered from an adult in good health. The DNA for the CDR3 is TGTGCTAGTGGTTTGTCTCAGGGGATGAACACTGAAGCTTTCTTT. It yields the protein CASGLSQGMNTEAFF.